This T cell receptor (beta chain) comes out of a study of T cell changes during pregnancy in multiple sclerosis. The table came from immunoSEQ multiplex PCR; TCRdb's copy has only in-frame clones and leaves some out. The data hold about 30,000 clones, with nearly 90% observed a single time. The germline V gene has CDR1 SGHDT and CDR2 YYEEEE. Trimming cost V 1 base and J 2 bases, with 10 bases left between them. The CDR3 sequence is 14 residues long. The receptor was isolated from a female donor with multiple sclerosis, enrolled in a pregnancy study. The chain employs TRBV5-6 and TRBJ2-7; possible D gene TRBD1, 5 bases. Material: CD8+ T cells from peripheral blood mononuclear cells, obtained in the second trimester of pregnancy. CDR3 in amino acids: CASSLSTGAYEQYF. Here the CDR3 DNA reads TGTGCCAGCAGCTTGAGTACAGGTGCCTACGAGCAGTACTTC.